Detailed here is one TCR beta chain. The data were taken from a study of blood T cell repertoires in COVID-19. Germline lookup yields CDR1 SGHRS and CDR2 YFSETQ. This CDR3 contains 12 residues. After removal of 2 bases from V and 8 bases from J, the junction contained 3 bases not matched to a gene. The table came from immunoSEQ multiplex PCR; TCRdb's copy has only in-frame clones and leaves some out. The table lists approximately 180,000 clones, 70% to 90% of them singletons. The TCR sequence derives from a human donor with active or convalescent COVID-19. The donor label of this sample is uncertain. The gene calls are TRBV5-1 and TRBJ1-1; 7 bases line up with TRBD1. Sequences were obtained from peripheral blood. This chain's CDR3 is CASSFGTAEAFF. The CDR3 nucleotides are TGCGCCAGCAGCTTCGGGACAGCAGAAGCTTTCTTT. The complete variable domain, with remaining parts taken from reference TRBV5-1 and TRBJ1-1, reads KAGVTQTPRYLIKTRGQQVTLSCSPISGHRSVSWYQQTPGQGLQFLFEYFSETQRNKGNFPGRFSGRQFSNSRSEMNVSTLELGDSALYLCASSFGTAEAFFGQGTRLTVV.